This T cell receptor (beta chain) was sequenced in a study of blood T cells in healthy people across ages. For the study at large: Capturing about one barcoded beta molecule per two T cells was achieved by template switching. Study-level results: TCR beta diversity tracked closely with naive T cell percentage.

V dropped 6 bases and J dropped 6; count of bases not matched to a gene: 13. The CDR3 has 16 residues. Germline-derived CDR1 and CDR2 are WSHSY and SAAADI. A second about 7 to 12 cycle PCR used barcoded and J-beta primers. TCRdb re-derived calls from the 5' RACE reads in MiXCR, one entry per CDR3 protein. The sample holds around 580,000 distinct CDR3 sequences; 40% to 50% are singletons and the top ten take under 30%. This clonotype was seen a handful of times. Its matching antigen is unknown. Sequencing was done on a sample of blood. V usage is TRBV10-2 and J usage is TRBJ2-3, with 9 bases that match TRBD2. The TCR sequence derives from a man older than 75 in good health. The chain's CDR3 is CASSDGGSGGGDTQYF. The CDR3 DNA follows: TGCGCCAGCAGCGACGGTGGTAGCGGGGGAGGGGATACGCAGTATTTT.